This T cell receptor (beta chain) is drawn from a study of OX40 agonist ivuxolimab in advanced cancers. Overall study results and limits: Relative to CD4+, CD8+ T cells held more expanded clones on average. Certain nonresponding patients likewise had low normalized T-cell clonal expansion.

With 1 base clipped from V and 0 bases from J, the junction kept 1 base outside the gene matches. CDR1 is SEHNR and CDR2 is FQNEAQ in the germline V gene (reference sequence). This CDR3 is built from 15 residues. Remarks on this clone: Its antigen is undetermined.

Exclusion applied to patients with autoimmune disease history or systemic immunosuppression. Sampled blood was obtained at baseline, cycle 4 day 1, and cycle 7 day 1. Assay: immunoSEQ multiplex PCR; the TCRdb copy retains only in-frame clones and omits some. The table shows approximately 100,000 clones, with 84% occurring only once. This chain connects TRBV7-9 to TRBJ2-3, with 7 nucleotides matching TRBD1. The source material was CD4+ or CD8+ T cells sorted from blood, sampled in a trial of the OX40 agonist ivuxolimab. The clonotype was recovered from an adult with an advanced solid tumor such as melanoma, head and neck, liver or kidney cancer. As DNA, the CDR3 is TGTGCCAGCAGCTTAGAGGGGGCGAGCACAGATACGCAGTATTTT. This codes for CASSLEGASTDTQYF.